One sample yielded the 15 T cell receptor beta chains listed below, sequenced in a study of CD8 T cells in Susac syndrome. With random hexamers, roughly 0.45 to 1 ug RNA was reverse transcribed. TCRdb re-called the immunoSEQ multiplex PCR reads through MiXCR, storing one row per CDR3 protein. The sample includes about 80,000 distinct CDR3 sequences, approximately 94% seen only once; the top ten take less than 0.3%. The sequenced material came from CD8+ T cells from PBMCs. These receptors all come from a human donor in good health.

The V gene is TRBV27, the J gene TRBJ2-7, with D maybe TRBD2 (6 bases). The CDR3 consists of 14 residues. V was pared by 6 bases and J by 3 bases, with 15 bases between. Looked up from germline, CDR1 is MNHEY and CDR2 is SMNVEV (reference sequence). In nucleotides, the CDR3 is TGTGCCAGCAGACCTCCGGGAGATCACTACGAGCAGTACTTC. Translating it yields CASRPPGDHYEQYF.

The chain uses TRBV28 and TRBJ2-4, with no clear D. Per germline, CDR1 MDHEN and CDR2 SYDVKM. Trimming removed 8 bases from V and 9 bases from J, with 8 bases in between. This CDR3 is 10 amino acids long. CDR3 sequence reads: CASSSAIQYF. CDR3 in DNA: TGTGCCAGCTCCTCGGCCATTCAGTACTTC.

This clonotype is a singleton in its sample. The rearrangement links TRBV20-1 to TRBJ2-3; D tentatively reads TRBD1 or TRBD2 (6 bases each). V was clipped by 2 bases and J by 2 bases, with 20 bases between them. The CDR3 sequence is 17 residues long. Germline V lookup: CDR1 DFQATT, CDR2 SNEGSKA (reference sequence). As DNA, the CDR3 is TGCAGTGCTAGAACCCTGGCGGGGACATTTGTCACAGATACGCAGTATTTT. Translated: CSARTLAGTFVTDTQYF.

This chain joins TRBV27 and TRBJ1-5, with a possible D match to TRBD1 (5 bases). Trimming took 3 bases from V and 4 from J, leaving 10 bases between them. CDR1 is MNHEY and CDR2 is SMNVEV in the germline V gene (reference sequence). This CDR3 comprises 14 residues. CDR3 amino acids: CASSFQGSNQPQHF. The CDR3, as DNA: TGTGCCAGCAGTTTCCAGGGATCGAATCAGCCCCAGCATTTT.

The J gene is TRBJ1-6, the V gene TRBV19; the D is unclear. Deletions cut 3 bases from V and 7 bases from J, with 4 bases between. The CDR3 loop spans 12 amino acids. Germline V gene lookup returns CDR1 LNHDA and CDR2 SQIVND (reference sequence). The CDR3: CASSIGNSPLHF. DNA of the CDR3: TGTGCCAGTAGTATCGGAAATTCACCCCTCCACTTT.

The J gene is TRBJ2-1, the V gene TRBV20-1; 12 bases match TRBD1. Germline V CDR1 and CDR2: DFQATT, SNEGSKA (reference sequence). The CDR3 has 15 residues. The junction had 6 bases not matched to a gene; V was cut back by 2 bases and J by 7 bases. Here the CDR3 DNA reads TGCAGTGCTAGATCGGGACAGGGGGCCCCAAATGAGCAGTTCTTC. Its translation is CSARSGQGAPNEQFF.

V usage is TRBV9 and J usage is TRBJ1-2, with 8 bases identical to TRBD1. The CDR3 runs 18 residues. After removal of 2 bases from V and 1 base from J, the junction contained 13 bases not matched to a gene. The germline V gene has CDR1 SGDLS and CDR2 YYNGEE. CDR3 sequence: CASSVVTGTGPFNYGYTF. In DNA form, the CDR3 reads TGTGCCAGCAGCGTCGTAACCGGGACAGGCCCTTTTAACTATGGCTACACCTTC.

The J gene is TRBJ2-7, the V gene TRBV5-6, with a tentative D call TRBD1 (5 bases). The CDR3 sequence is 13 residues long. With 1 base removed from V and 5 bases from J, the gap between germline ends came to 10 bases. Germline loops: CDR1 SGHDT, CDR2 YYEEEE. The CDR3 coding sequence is TGTGCCAGCAGCTTGAAGGGGATACACGAGCAGTACTTC. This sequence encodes CASSLKGIHEQYF.

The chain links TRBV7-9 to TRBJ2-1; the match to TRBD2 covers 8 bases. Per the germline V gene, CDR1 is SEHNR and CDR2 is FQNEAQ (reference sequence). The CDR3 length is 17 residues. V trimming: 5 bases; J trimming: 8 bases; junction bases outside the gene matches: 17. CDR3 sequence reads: CASSPYGRAGGTHEQFF. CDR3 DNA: TGTGCCAGCAGCCCATACGGGCGCGCGGGGGGAACCCATGAGCAGTTCTTC.

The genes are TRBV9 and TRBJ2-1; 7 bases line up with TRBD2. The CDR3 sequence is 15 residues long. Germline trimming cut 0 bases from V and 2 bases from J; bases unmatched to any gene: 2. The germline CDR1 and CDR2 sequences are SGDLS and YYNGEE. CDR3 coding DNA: TGTGCCAGCAGCGTAGCCGGGGGGACCTACAATGAGCAGTTCTTC. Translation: CASSVAGGTYNEQFF. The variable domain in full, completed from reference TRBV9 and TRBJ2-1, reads DSGVTQTPKHLITATGQRVTLRCSPRSGDLSVYWYQQSLDQGLQFLIQYYNGEERAKGNILERFSAQQFPDLHSELNLSSLELGDSALYFCASSVAGGTYNEQFFGPGTRLTVL.

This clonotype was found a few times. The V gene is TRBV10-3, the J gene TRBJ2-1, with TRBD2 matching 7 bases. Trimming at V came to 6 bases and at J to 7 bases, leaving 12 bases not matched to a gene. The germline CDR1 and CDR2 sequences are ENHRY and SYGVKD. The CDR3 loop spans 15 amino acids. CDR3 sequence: CAIRSNGRSLNEQFF. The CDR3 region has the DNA TGTGCCATCAGGTCAAACGGGAGGTCTTTGAATGAGCAGTTCTTC.

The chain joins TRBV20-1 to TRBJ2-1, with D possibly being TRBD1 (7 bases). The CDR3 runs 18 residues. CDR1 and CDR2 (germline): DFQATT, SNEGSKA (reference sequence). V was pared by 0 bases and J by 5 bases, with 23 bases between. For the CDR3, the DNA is TGCAGTGCTAGAGATCCCAGGGGGGACCTGACGGGGGACAATGAGCAGTTCTTC. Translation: CSARDPRGDLTGDNEQFF.

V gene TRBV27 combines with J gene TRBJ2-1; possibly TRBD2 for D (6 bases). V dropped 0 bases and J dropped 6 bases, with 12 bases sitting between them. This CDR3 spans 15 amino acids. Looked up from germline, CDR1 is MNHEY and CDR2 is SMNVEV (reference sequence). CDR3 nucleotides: TGTGCCAGCAGTTTATCCCGAGCTAGCGCCAATGAGCAGTTCTTC. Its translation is CASSLSRASANEQFF.

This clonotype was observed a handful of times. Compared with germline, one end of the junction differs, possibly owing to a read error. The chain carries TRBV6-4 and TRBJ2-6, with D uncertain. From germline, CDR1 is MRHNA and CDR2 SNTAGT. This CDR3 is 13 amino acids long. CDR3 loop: CASRDSGANVLTF. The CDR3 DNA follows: TGTGCCAGCAGAGACTCTGGGGCCAACGTCCTGACTTTC.

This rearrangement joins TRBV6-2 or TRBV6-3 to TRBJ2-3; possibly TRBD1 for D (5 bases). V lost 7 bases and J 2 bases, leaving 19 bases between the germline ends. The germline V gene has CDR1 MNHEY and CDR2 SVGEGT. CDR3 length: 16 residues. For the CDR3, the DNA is TGTGCCAGCACCTTCTCCGTAGGGGCGGCCACAGATACGCAGTATTTT. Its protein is CASTFSVGAATDTQYF.